What follows are 25 T cell receptor beta chains derived from one specimen sequenced in a study of blood T cell repertoires in COVID-19. TCRdb's copy holds only in-frame clones and misses some; the assay was immunoSEQ multiplex PCR. The sample lists 200,000 or so clones, around nine tenths occurring once. The specimen sequenced was peripheral blood. These receptor sequences come from a man in his 70s with active or convalescent COVID-19.

This clone was seen only once. This sequence joins TRBV11-3 and TRBJ1-1; D ambiguous. The germline V gene has CDR1 SGHNT and CDR2 YENEEA. Trimming removed 5 bases at V and 1 base at J, with 8 bases between. This CDR3 is 13 amino acids long. CDR3 in amino acids: CASSPGGNTEAFF. CDR3 in DNA: TGTGCCAGCAGCCCCGGAGGGAACACTGAAGCTTTCTTT. The entire variable domain, with the rest obtained from reference TRBV11-3 and TRBJ1-1, is as follows: EAGVVQSPRYKIIEKKQPVAFWCNPISGHNTLYWYLQNLGQGPELLIRYENEEAVDDSQLPKDRFSAERLKGVDSTLKIQPAELGDSAVYLCASSPGGNTEAFFGQGTRLTVV.

V is TRBV7-2 and J is TRBJ2-2; D is unresolved. Germline V gene data show CDR1 as SGHTA and CDR2 as FQGNSA. CDR3 length equals 14 residues. The V and J ends lost 5 bases and 0 bases respectively, with 7 bases between them. As DNA, the CDR3 is TGTGCCAGCAGCCCCTACTCGAACACCGGGGAGCTGTTTTTT. It encodes CASSPYSNTGELFF.

The sample holds a few counts of this clone. The rearrangement links TRBV5-5 to TRBJ2-7; TRBD1 aligns across 9 bases. Germline CDR1 SGHKS, CDR2 YYEKEE (reference sequence). V gave up 4 bases and J gave up 2 bases; unmatched junction bases: 4. CDR3 length: 14 amino acids. The CDR3 DNA reads as TGTGCCAGCAGCCTGTGGGACAGGGCCTACGAGCAGTACTTC. This encodes CASSLWDRAYEQYF.

This chain joins TRBV7-9 and TRBJ2-1, with 12 bases aligning to TRBD2. The CDR3 length is 15 residues. Trimming took 4 bases from V and 8 from J; bases not matched to a gene: 6. The germline gives CDR1 SEHNR, CDR2 FQNEAQ (reference sequence). As DNA, the CDR3 is TGTGCCAGCAGCTCCCTAGCGGGAGGGACTGATGAGCAGTTCTTC. Protein product: CASSSLAGGTDEQFF. The variable domain in full, with the rest retrieved from reference TRBV7-9 and TRBJ2-1, is DTGVSQNPRHKITKRGQNVTFRCDPISEHNRLYWYRQTLGQGPEFLTYFQNEAQLEKSRLLSDRFSAERPKGSFSTLEIQRTEQGDSAMYLCASSSLAGGTDEQFFGPGTRLTVL.

The chain recombines TRBV15 with TRBJ2-1; possible D gene TRBD2, 6 bases. Germline CDR1 reads LNHNV; CDR2 reads YYDKDF (reference sequence). The CDR3 has 10 amino acids. Trimming removed 8 bases at V and 7 bases at J, with 6 bases between. CDR3: CATGGNEQFF. The DNA for the CDR3 is TGTGCCACCGGGGGGAATGAGCAGTTCTTC.

This clone was found once. The chain uses TRBV2 and TRBJ2-2; 8 positions agree with TRBD2. This CDR3 spans 13 amino acids. The junction had 1 base not matched to a gene; V was cut back by 4 bases and J by 6 bases. The germline gives CDR1 SNHLY, CDR2 FYNNEI. CDR3 region: CASSVTSAGELFF. In DNA form, the CDR3 reads TGTGCCAGCAGTGTGACTAGCGCCGGGGAGCTGTTTTTT. Full variable domain (missing parts from reference TRBV2 and TRBJ2-2): EPEVTQTPSHQVTQMGQEVILRCVPISNHLYFYWYRQILGQKVEFLVSFYNNEISEKSEIFDDQFSVERPDGSNFTLKIRSTKLEDSAMYFCASSVTSAGELFFGEGSRLTVL.

The gene calls are TRBV18 and TRBJ1-6; TRBD1 agrees at 8 bases. The ends lost 1 base at V and 7 bases at J; junction bases unmatched: 6. This CDR3 has 16 amino acids. The germline V gene encodes CDR1 KGHSH and CDR2 LQKENI. The CDR3 loop reads CASSPRQGRENSPLHF. CDR3 DNA: TGTGCCAGCTCACCACGACAGGGGCGAGAAAATTCACCCCTCCACTTT. Based on the CDR3 plus reference TRBV18 and TRBJ1-6, the full variable domain is NAGVMQNPRHLVRRRGQEARLRCSPMKGHSHVYWYRQLPEEGLKFMVYLQKENIIDESGMPKERFSAEFPKEGPSILRIQQVVRGDSAAYFCASSPRQGRENSPLHFGNGTRLTVT.

The count of this clone is one. The rearrangement links TRBV11-2 to TRBJ2-1; TRBD2 matches at 11 bases. The germline gives CDR1 SGHAT, CDR2 FQNNGV. V dropped 5 bases and J dropped 4; count of bases not matched to a gene: 7. CDR3 size: 16 residues. This chain's CDR3 is CASSLSGGGWYNEQFF. In nucleotides, the CDR3 is TGTGCCAGCAGCCTTAGCGGGGGGGGATGGTACAATGAGCAGTTCTTC.

This clone was seen only once. The rearrangement joins TRBV29-1 to TRBJ1-1; D call uncertain. This CDR3 has 15 residues. The germline V gene has CDR1 SQVTM and CDR2 ANQGSEA. Trimming removed 3 bases from V and 0 bases from J, with 14 bases in between. The chain's CDR3 is CSVEAIGQMNTEAFF. CDR3 bases: TGCAGCGTTGAGGCGATTGGGCAGATGAACACTGAAGCTTTCTTT.

The chain uses TRBV28 and TRBJ1-4, with D possibly matching TRBD1 (5 bases). CDR1 and CDR2 (germline): MDHEN, SYDVKM. The CDR3 loop spans 14 amino acids. V shed 8 bases and J shed 4 bases, with 14 bases lying between them. The CDR3 sequence: CASGGGVVNEKLFF. As DNA, the CDR3 is TGTGCCAGCGGCGGGGGAGTGGTTAATGAAAAACTGTTTTTT.

The chain employs TRBV12-3 or TRBV12-4 and TRBJ1-1; D is possibly TRBD1 (6 bases). V lost 6 bases and J 4 bases, leaving 12 bases between the germline ends. This CDR3 is built from 13 residues. CDR3 amino acids: CASSPTGFTEAFF. The CDR3 nucleotides are TGTGCCAGCAGCCCCACAGGGTTCACTGAAGCTTTCTTT.

The rearrangement links TRBV6-2 or TRBV6-3 to TRBJ2-1; 11 bases align to TRBD2. This CDR3 contains 16 residues. V shed 6 bases, J shed 5 bases, and the junction held 9 bases outside the gene matches. The germline V gene has CDR1 MNHEY and CDR2 SVGEGT. The CDR3 DNA reads as TGTGCCAGCAGCCCTGCCGGGACTAGCGGCGACAATGAGCAGTTCTTC. It codes for CASSPAGTSGDNEQFF.

J is TRBJ2-5 and V is TRBV9; possible D gene TRBD2, 6 bases. This CDR3 is 14 amino acids long. With 0 bases removed from V and 4 bases from J, the gap between germline ends came to 10 bases. Germline V gene sequence: CDR1 SGDLS, CDR2 YYNGEE. CDR3 in amino acids: CASSVDLASETQYF. CDR3 bases: TGTGCCAGCAGCGTAGATCTAGCGTCAGAGACCCAGTACTTC.

The rearrangement uses TRBV12-5 and TRBJ2-5; TRBD1 is a possible D gene (5 bases). Trimming pared 4 bases from V and 5 bases from J, leaving 11 bases between. Germline V gene data show CDR1 as LGHNT and CDR2 as FRNRAP. CDR3 length: 13 amino acids. Here the CDR3 reads CASGYQGGETQYF. CDR3 sequence (DNA): TGTGCTAGTGGTTATCAGGGTGGGGAGACCCAGTACTTC.

This clone was found once. This chain connects TRBV3-1 (or the pseudogene TRBV3-2) to TRBJ2-3; 8 nucleotides align to TRBD2. The germline gives CDR1 LGHDT, CDR2 YNNKEL (reference sequence). Trimming cost V 2 bases and J 5 bases; bases outside gene matches: 3. The CDR3 is made up of 14 amino acids. CDR3 coding DNA: TGTGCCAGCAGCCAACACCGGGGGGGAGATACGCAGTATTTT. It specifies CASSQHRGGDTQYF.

In regard to this clone: Other DNA sequences in the same sample also yield this CDR3. The chain uses TRBV3-1 (or the pseudogene TRBV3-2) and TRBJ1-5; no reliable D call. The CDR3 extends over 15 amino acids. With 1 base removed from V and 2 bases from J, the gap between germline ends came to 9 bases. Per the germline V gene, CDR1 is LGHDT and CDR2 is YNNKEL (reference sequence). The CDR3 nucleotides are TGTGCCAGCAGCCAAGGTGGCCAGGGCAATCAGCCCCAGCATTTT. This codes for CASSQGGQGNQPQHF.

This chain uses TRBV28 with TRBJ2-3, with 14 bases lining up with TRBD2. The trim removed 6 bases at V and 4 bases at J, leaving 6 bases unmatched. The CDR3 has 16 residues. The germline CDR1 and CDR2 sequences are MDHEN and SYDVKM. CDR3 nucleotides: TGTGCCAGCAGCCCTCCGACTAGCGGGGGGGCAGATACGCAGTATTTT. Protein product: CASSPPTSGGADTQYF.

This clone has just one count. The CDR3 here is CASSPTGTEETQYF. The CDR3 DNA is TGTGCCAGCAGTCCAACCGGGACAGAAGAGACCCAGTACTTC. This chain links TRBV2 with TRBJ2-5; 7 bases line up with TRBD1. CDR3 length: 14 amino acids. V was clipped by 5 bases and J by 3 bases; unmatched bases: 6. CDR1 is SNHLY and CDR2 is FYNNEI in the germline V gene.

The chain recombines TRBV20-1 with TRBJ1-4, with D maybe TRBD1 (6 bases). Between the trimmed V and J ends, which lost 6 bases and 8 bases, there was a span of 10 bases. This CDR3 is built from 11 residues. Germline-derived CDR1 and CDR2 are DFQATT and SNEGSKA (reference sequence). CDR3 protein: CSARTVEKLFF. The CDR3 DNA sequence: TGCAGTGCCAGGACAGTCGAAAAACTGTTTTTT.

The chain recombines TRBV28 with TRBJ2-4, with 7 bases matching TRBD2. Germline V gene lookup returns CDR1 MDHEN and CDR2 SYDVKM. The junction had 20 bases not matched to a gene; V was cut back by 6 bases and J by 9 bases. CDR3 length: 17 amino acids. CDR3 amino acids: CASSPILGRAGTSIQYF. The CDR3 DNA follows: TGTGCCAGCAGCCCTATACTAGGTCGAGCGGGAACAAGCATTCAGTACTTC.

V is TRBV27 and J is TRBJ2-1; 8 bases align to TRBD1. This CDR3 is built from 19 residues. J was trimmed by 3 bases and V by 7 bases; bases with no gene match: 20. Germline V gene sequence: CDR1 MNHEY, CDR2 SMNVEV (reference sequence). For the CDR3, the DNA is TGTGCCAGCATTAGATGGGTCCGAACCGGGACAGGCAACTACAATGAGCAGTTCTTC. It encodes CASIRWVRTGTGNYNEQFF.

The genes are TRBV11-2 and TRBJ1-2, with unresolved D. The CDR3 totals 12 residues. V shed 6 bases and J shed 5 bases, with 10 bases lying between them. The V gene's germline CDR1 is SGHAT and CDR2 FQNNGV. Written as DNA, the CDR3 is TGTGCCAGCAGTCGACAAACGTATGGCTACACCTTC. Translation: CASSRQTYGYTF. The whole variable domain, remainder taken from reference TRBV11-2 and TRBJ1-2, is EAGVAQSPRYKIIEKRQSVAFWCNPISGHATLYWYQQILGQGPKLLIQFQNNGVVDDSQLPKDRFSAERLKGVDSTLKIQPAKLEDSAVYLCASSRQTYGYTFGSGTRLTVV.

The chain uses TRBV4-1 and TRBJ1-4; 7 bases align to TRBD1. V lost 3 bases to trimming and J lost 6 bases; unmatched junction nucleotides: 10. The germline gives CDR1 MGHRA, CDR2 YSYEKL. The CDR3 is made up of 16 amino acids. The CDR3 sequence: CASSQGSGRGDEKLFF. The CDR3 DNA reads as TGCGCCAGCAGCCAGGGATCCGGCAGGGGGGATGAAAAACTGTTTTTT.

The V gene is TRBV28, the J gene TRBJ2-1; D not certain. V dropped 6 bases and J dropped 3 bases, with 18 bases sitting between them. CDR3 length: 16 amino acids. CDR1 and CDR2 from the germline V gene are MDHEN and SYDVKM. CDR3 DNA sequence: TGTGCCAGCAGCTCACCGGAGCCCGGCCACTACAATGAGCAGTTCTTC. Its protein is CASSSPEPGHYNEQFF.

This clone was seen only a few times. The chain employs TRBV18 and TRBJ2-2; no definite D call. Between the trimmed V and J ends, which lost 2 bases and 4 bases, there was a span of 8 bases. The CDR3 covers 14 residues. CDR1 and CDR2 (germline): KGHSH, LQKENI. CDR3 sequence reads: CASSPAVATGELFF. The CDR3 nucleotides are TGTGCCAGCTCACCAGCGGTGGCCACCGGGGAGCTGTTTTTT.